The source of this TCR beta chain is a study of shared clonotypes between healthy human individuals. Study at large: For every donor, three CD4 naive, three CD4 memory, two CD8 naive and one CD8 memory plates were used. Study-wide results and limits: The genetic and exposure-history diversity represented was limited by few donors.

The CDR3 sequence is 14 residues long. V gave up 5 bases and J gave up 7 bases; unmatched junction bases: 8. Germline lookup yields CDR1 PRHDT and CDR2 FYEKMQ (reference sequence). On this clone: Its antigen is not identified.

Only CD45RO-negative cells positively selected for CCR7 counted as naive CD8 cells, so terminally differentiated effector memory CD45RA+ cells were excluded. Here immunoSEQ multiplex PCR was the method, and the copy in TCRdb shows in-frame clones only, minus some. The sample gives roughly 2 million clones, about 95% of which show up once; 0.9% to 1.3% is in the top ten. The sequenced sample consisted of naive CD8+ T cells sorted from blood. This rearrangement joins TRBV13 to TRBJ2-1, with 7 bases lining up with TRBD2. The TCR comes from a man aged 18 to 29 in good health. The CDR3 bases are TGTGCCAGCAGCCCCCGGGACTACCAAAATGAGCAGTTCTTC. It codes for CASSPRDYQNEQFF.